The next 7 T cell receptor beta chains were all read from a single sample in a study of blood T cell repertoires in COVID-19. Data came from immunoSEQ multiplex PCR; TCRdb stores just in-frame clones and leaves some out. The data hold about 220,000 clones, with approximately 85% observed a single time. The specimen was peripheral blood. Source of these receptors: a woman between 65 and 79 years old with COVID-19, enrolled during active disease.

CDR3 loop: CARTLGGPQETQYF. The CDR3 nucleotides read TGTGCCAGAACCCTTGGAGGGCCTCAAGAGACCCAGTACTTC. The chain recombines TRBV5-3 with TRBJ2-5, with D possibly matching TRBD2 (6 bases). TRBV5-3 belongs to the ORF category, with a function that is uncertain. V lost 6 bases to trimming and J lost 2 bases, with 14 bases between them. This CDR3 has 14 residues.

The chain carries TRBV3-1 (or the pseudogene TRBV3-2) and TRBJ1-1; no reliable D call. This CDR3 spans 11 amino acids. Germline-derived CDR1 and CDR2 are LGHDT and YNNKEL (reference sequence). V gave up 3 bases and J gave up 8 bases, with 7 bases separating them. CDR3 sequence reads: CASSQSQEAFF. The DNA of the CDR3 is TGTGCCAGCAGCCAGTCCCAGGAAGCTTTCTTT.

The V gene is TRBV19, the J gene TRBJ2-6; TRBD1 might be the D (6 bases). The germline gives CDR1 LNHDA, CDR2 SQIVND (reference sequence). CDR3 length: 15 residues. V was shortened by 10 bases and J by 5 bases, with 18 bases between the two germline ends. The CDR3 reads CATHRGRGRANVLTF. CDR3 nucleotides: TGTGCCACCCATCGTGGCAGGGGTCGGGCCAACGTCCTGACTTTC. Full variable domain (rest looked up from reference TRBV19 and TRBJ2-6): DGGITQSPKYLFRKEGQNVTLSCEQNLNHDAMYWYRQDPGQGLRLIYYSQIVNDFQKGDIAEGYSVSREKKESFPLTVTSAQKNPTAFYLCATHRGRGRANVLTFGAGSRLTVL.

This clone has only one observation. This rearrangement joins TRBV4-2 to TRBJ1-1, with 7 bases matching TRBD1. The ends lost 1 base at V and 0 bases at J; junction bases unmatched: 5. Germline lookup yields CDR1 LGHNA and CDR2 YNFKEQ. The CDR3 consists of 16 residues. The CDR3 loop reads CASSQGPGQLNTEAFF. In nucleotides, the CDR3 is TGTGCCAGCAGCCAAGGGCCGGGACAGTTGAACACTGAAGCTTTCTTT.

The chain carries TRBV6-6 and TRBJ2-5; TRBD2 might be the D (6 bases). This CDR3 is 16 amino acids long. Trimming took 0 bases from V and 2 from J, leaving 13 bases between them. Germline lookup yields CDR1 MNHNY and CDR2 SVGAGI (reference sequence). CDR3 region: CASSYSGGPSQETQYF. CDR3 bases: TGTGCCAGCAGTTACTCGGGAGGCCCCTCGCAAGAGACCCAGTACTTC.

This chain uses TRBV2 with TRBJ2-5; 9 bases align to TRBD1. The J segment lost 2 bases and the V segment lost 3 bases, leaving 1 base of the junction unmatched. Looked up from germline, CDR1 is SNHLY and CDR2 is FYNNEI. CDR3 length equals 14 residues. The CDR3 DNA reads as TGTGCCAGCAGTGAGGACAGGGGACAAGAGACCCAGTACTTC. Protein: CASSEDRGQETQYF.

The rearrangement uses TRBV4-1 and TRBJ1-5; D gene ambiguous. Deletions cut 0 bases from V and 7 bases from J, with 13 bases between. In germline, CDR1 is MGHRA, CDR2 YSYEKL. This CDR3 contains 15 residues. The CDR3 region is CASSQDKGEGQPQHF. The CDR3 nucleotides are TGCGCCAGCAGCCAAGATAAGGGAGAAGGGCAGCCCCAGCATTTT.